Listed here are 15 T cell receptor beta chains from one sample, sequenced in a study of CD8 T cell repertoires and HIV-1 epitope variants. Assay used: immunoSEQ multiplex PCR; TCRdb lists only in-frame clones, some missing. The sample carries 6,000 or so clones, about 60% recorded once. Their antigen targets remain unknown. Source material: cultured CD8+ T cells derived from PBMCs. The receptors originated from a male donor with HIV.

The chain employs TRBV7-6 and TRBJ1-1; D is perhaps TRBD1 (5 bases). V was cut by 5 bases and J by 0 bases, with 19 bases left in between. The length of the CDR3 is 17 residues. CDR1 SGHVS and CDR2 FNYEAQ come from the germline V gene. The CDR3 reads CASSAGTSHPLNTEAFF. The DNA for the CDR3 is TGTGCCAGCAGCGCCGGGACGTCCCATCCCCTGAACACTGAAGCTTTCTTT.

The chain is built from TRBV4-2 and TRBJ2-1; 8 bases line up with TRBD2. The CDR3 runs 15 residues. Germline CDR1 reads LGHNA; CDR2 reads YNFKEQ. Unmatched junction bases numbered 5, after V lost 0 bases and J lost 7 bases. For the CDR3, the DNA is TGTGCCAGCAGCCAAGAAGGCGGGGGGATAAATGAGCAGTTCTTC. Protein sequence: CASSQEGGGINEQFF.

The V and J genes are TRBV4-1 and TRBJ2-7; D ambiguous. Germline V gives CDR1 MGHRA, CDR2 YSYEKL. This CDR3 region has 8 residues. This CDR3 is CASSQESV. For the CDR3, the DNA is TGCGCCAGCAGCCAAGAGTCGGTC.

The rearrangement joins TRBV6-5 to TRBJ2-3, with a tentative D call TRBD2 (5 bases). V lost 2 bases, J lost 1 base, and 7 bases lay in between. CDR1 and CDR2 (germline): MNHEY, SVGAGI. CDR3 length: 14 amino acids. DNA for the CDR3: TGTGCCAGCAGTTACGTCGGGGGCACAGATACGCAGTATTTT. Its translation is CASSYVGGTDTQYF.

This CDR3 is CASSQSRDRRTYEQYF. The CDR3 nucleotides are TGTGCCAGCAGCCAATCCCGGGACAGGCGTACCTACGAGCAGTACTTC. The chain joins TRBV28 to TRBJ2-7; 8 nucleotides match TRBD1. J lost 2 bases, V lost 6 bases, and 12 bases had no gene match. Germline values: CDR1 MDHEN, CDR2 SYDVKM. The CDR3 length is 16 residues.

The chain joins TRBV28 to TRBJ2-7; tentatively, D is TRBD1 (6 bases). Germline V gene sequence: CDR1 MDHEN, CDR2 SYDVKM. Trimming shortened V by 3 bases and J by 5 bases, and 14 bases separated the two germline ends. The CDR3 is made up of 14 amino acids. The CDR3 region has the DNA TGTGCCAGCAGTTTCAGTGGCAGGGGAAACGAGCAGTACTTC. Its protein product is CASSFSGRGNEQYF.

This clone has a single count. The chain employs TRBV6-5 and TRBJ1-2; 7 positions match TRBD1. The V segment lost 6 bases and the J segment 7 bases; nucleotides outside the gene matches: 8. The germline V gene encodes CDR1 MNHEY and CDR2 SVGAGI. The CDR3 runs to 13 residues. The CDR3 sequence: CASRQQGLSGYTF. The CDR3 DNA sequence: TGTGCCAGCAGGCAACAGGGGCTGAGTGGCTACACCTTC.

This sequence joins TRBV30 and TRBJ2-1; D assignment may be TRBD1 or TRBD2 (6 bases each). Germline-derived CDR1 and CDR2 are GTSNPN and SVGIG (reference sequence). With 0 bases removed from V and 11 bases from J, the gap between germline ends came to 8 bases. The CDR3 is made up of 11 amino acids. The CDR3 DNA reads as TGTGCCTGGAGTGTCCGGGGGCAGCAGTTCTTC. This encodes CAWSVRGQQFF.

V gene TRBV9 combines with J gene TRBJ2-3; D is possibly TRBD2 (6 bases). The germline V gene encodes CDR1 SGDLS and CDR2 YYNGEE. CDR3 length equals 18 residues. The V and J ends lost 0 bases and 0 bases respectively, with 17 bases between them. The CDR3 nucleotides read TGTGCCAGCAGCGTAGCATATCGAGGCGGGATTAGCACAGATACGCAGTATTTT. Translated: CASSVAYRGGISTDTQYF.

The chain has TRBV9 and TRBJ2-7, with D possibly TRBD1 on 5 matching bases. CDR3 length equals 13 residues. V lost 4 bases and J 3 bases, leaving 11 bases between the germline ends. From germline, CDR1 is SGDLS and CDR2 YYNGEE. In nucleotides, the CDR3 is TGTGCCAGCAGCCCCCAAACAGGCTACGAGCAGTACTTC. Amino acids: CASSPQTGYEQYF.

The CDR3 sequence is CASSLKGLNTEAFF. CDR3 in DNA: TGTGCCAGCAGTTTAAAGGGACTGAACACTGAAGCTTTCTTT. V is TRBV27 and J is TRBJ1-1, with TRBD1 as a possible D gene (5 bases). The ends were cut back, 2 bases at V and 0 bases at J, with 7 bases in the middle. CDR1 is MNHEY, CDR2 SMNVEV, per germline (reference sequence). The CDR3 extends over 14 amino acids.

The gene calls are TRBV7-2 and TRBJ1-1; 9 nucleotides agree with TRBD1. V lost 5 bases to trimming and J lost 11 bases; unmatched junction nucleotides: 9. Germline loops: CDR1 SGHTA, CDR2 FQGNSA. The CDR3 length is 13 residues. The DNA of the CDR3 is TGTGCCAGCAGCCGGACAGGGGCCTCCCGCGCTTTCTTT. Amino acids: CASSRTGASRAFF.

This chain connects TRBV7-7 to TRBJ2-1; TRBD1 might be the D (5 bases). The ends were cut back, 5 bases at V and 3 bases at J, with 11 bases in the middle. The CDR3 spans 14 residues. CDR1 SSHAT and CDR2 FNYEAQ come from the germline V gene (reference sequence). CDR3 nucleotide sequence: TGTGCCAGCAGCCCTCAGGGTGGCTACAATGAGCAGTTCTTC. This translates into CASSPQGGYNEQFF.

The chain employs TRBV19 and TRBJ1-4; no firm D call. Germline CDR1 reads LNHDA; CDR2 reads SQIVND (reference sequence). The V gene lost 4 bases and the J gene lost 6 bases, with 6 bases spanning the gap. This CDR3 spans 12 amino acids. The CDR3 DNA is TGTGCCAGTAGTAGCCTGGATGAAAAACTGTTTTTT. Amino acids: CASSSLDEKLFF.

The table lists this clone with a few counts. The chain uses TRBV5-1 and TRBJ2-1; 14 bases map to TRBD2. This CDR3 has 16 amino acids. CDR1 and CDR2 (germline): SGHRS, YFSETQ. V lost 0 bases to trimming and J lost 8 bases; unmatched junction nucleotides: 4. CDR3 in amino acids: CASSLDGTSGSDEQFF. CDR3 coding DNA: TGCGCCAGCAGCTTGGATGGGACTAGCGGGAGCGATGAGCAGTTCTTC. The whole variable domain, filled in from reference TRBV5-1 and TRBJ2-1, reads KAGVTQTPRYLIKTRGQQVTLSCSPISGHRSVSWYQQTPGQGLQFLFEYFSETQRNKGNFPGRFSGRQFSNSRSEMNVSTLELGDSALYLCASSLDGTSGSDEQFFGPGTRLTVL.